This note documents a single T cell receptor (beta chain) sequence. 60 Vbeta and 13 Jbeta primers were used in PCR. Profiling relied on immunoSEQ multiplex PCR, and the TCRdb table lists in-frame clones only, not all of them. In the table there are some 150,000 clones, around 80% of which are singletons. V lost 5 bases and J lost 1; bases outside the gene matches: 5. Germline CDR1 reads MNHEY; CDR2 reads SVGAGI. CDR3 length: 15 residues. The entry originates in a study of cytomegalovirus exposure and HLA in healthy donors. The source is a man between 18 and 29 years old in good health and CMV-seropositive. The rearrangement joins TRBV6-5 to TRBJ2-7, with 10 bases identical to TRBD1. The sequencing input was PBMCs. CDR3 sequence: CASSPGQGFSYEQYF. The DNA for the CDR3 is TGTGCCAGCAGTCCGGGACAGGGGTTTTCCTACGAGCAGTACTTC.